This T cell receptor beta chain was sequenced during a study of blood T cell repertoires in COVID-19. Study in general: Sites across the United States, Italy and Spain contributed samples from acute and convalescent COVID-19. Nucleic acid was either cDNA or gDNA, and it came from T cells, B-cell-depleted T cells, or PBMCs.

Per the authors' pipeline: Reference gene primers were amplified, and this amplification served to estimate nucleated cell counts. The repertoire was sequenced with immunoSEQ multiplex PCR; TCRdb's copy has only in-frame clones and lacks some. V, J and clone size reflect that table, while D and trimming were determined from the DNA. In the table there are more than 200,000 clones, around 85% of which are singletons. The CDR3 runs 14 residues. CDR1 is SGDLS and CDR2 is YYNGEE in the germline V gene. V was pared by 0 bases and J by 2 bases, with 5 bases between. The gene calls are TRBV9 and TRBJ2-2, with D perhaps TRBD2 (5 bases). Sequencing was performed on peripheral blood. The TCR sequence derives from a woman of 80 years or more with acute or convalescent COVID-19. The CDR3 sequence: CASSVGTNTGELFF. The CDR3 bases are TGTGCCAGCAGCGTAGGGACTAACACCGGGGAGCTGTTTTTT.